The 12 T cell receptor beta chains listed next were all sequenced from one sample in a study of control samples from healthy donors and cancer patients. Sequencing used immunoSEQ multiplex PCR; TCRdb keeps in-frame clones, though not all of them. Its listing shows 150,000 to 200,000 clones. The material sequenced was blood. These receptor sequences come from a woman aged 25 to 39 in good health.

A word on this clone: This sample includes further DNA sequences coding for the same CDR3. The genes are TRBV11-2 and TRBJ2-1; D is unclear. The CDR3 length is 11 residues. Per the germline V gene, CDR1 is SGHAT and CDR2 is FQNNGV. The germline V and J ends were trimmed by 1 base and 7 bases, with 2 bases remaining between them. DNA of the CDR3: TGTGCCAGCAGCTTAGGGAATGAGCAGTTCTTC. Translated: CASSLGNEQFF.

V gene TRBV4-3 combines with J gene TRBJ1-1; tentatively, D is TRBD1 (5 bases). CDR1 is LGHNA, CDR2 YSLEER, per germline. Trimming took off 1 base at V and 0 bases at J, with 15 bases between the two ends. The CDR3 is 17 residues long. The chain's CDR3 is CASSQGITGTVNTEAFF. The CDR3 DNA reads as TGCGCCAGCAGCCAAGGGATCACCGGGACGGTGAACACTGAAGCTTTCTTT.

This sequence joins TRBV28 and TRBJ2-5, with TRBD2 identical over 8 bases. V shed 6 bases, J shed 7 bases, and the junction held 16 bases outside the gene matches. This CDR3 has 16 amino acids. The germline V gene encodes CDR1 MDHEN and CDR2 SYDVKM. The CDR3 DNA reads as TGTGCCAGCAGCCTCTCGGGGCGGGGGGTTCACGGGACCCAGTACTTC. The encoded protein is CASSLSGRGVHGTQYF.

The chain joins TRBV29-1 to TRBJ2-6; the D call may be TRBD1 or TRBD2 (5 bases each). CDR3 length equals 18 residues. Per germline, CDR1 SQVTM and CDR2 ANQGSEA. The CDR3 sequence: CSPRSLRGPSSGANVLTF. The CDR3 bases are TGCAGTCCCAGATCCTTAAGGGGACCGAGCTCTGGGGCCAACGTCCTGACTTTC. The entire variable domain, with the rest obtained from reference TRBV29-1 and TRBJ2-6, is as follows: SAVISQKPSRDICQRGTSLTIQCQVDSQVTMMFWYRQQPGQSLTLIATANQGSEATYESGFVIDKFPISRPNLTFSTLTVSNMSPEDSSIYLCSPRSLRGPSSGANVLTFGAGSRLTVL.

The rearrangement uses TRBV28 and TRBJ1-2; weak D call: TRBD1 (6 bases). The CDR3 sequence is 14 residues long. Germline values: CDR1 MDHEN, CDR2 SYDVKM. The V end lost 6 bases, the J end lost 8 bases, and 19 bases lay between the germline ends. CDR3 loop: CASRSGTGLGGYTF. In DNA, the CDR3 is TGTGCCAGCAGATCGGGCACAGGGCTAGGGGGCTACACCTTC.

The CDR3 is CASSMVRGAYNEQFF. Here the CDR3 DNA reads TGTGCCAGCAGCATGGTGAGGGGGGCCTACAATGAGCAGTTCTTC. This sequence joins TRBV2 and TRBJ2-1, with D perhaps being TRBD1 or TRBD2 (6 bases each). The CDR3 is 15 amino acids. Germline CDR1 SNHLY, CDR2 FYNNEI. Trimming removed 6 bases at V and 2 bases at J, with 14 bases between.

The V and J genes are TRBV19 and TRBJ2-4; 8 bases are a match to TRBD2. CDR1 is LNHDA, CDR2 SQIVND, per germline (reference sequence). This CDR3 contains 14 residues. The V gene end was trimmed by 8 bases and the J gene end by 6 bases; junction bases not matched to a gene: 9. The CDR3 nucleotides read TGTGCCAGTGGGGACGGGGGGGCGGCAAACATTCAGTACTTC. It is translated as CASGDGGAANIQYF.

In DNA form, the CDR3 reads TGTGCCAGCAGCCGAGGGACCGCCGGGACCATATATTTT. It encodes CASSRGTAGTIYF. The rearrangement uses TRBV5-6 and TRBJ1-3; D is possibly TRBD1 (5 bases). The length of the CDR3 is 13 residues. V lost 4 bases to trimming and J lost 10 bases, with 15 bases between them. The germline V gene has CDR1 SGHDT and CDR2 YYEEEE.

The chain joins TRBV28 to TRBJ1-3; D is unclear. CDR1 and CDR2 (germline): MDHEN, SYDVKM. The CDR3 has 16 residues. V shed 3 bases and J shed 0 bases, with 12 bases lying between them. The CDR3 nucleotides are TGTGCCAGCAGTTTTTTAACGTCGGACTCTGGAAACACCATATATTTT. This translates into CASSFLTSDSGNTIYF.

This sequence joins TRBV4-1 and TRBJ1-5, with TRBD1 as a possible D gene (5 bases). V dropped 0 bases and J dropped 4 bases, with 10 bases sitting between them. Looked up from germline, CDR1 is MGHRA and CDR2 is YSYEKL. The CDR3 contains 15 residues. The CDR3 sequence is CASSQDYRQNQPQHF. CDR3 DNA sequence: TGCGCCAGCAGCCAAGATTACAGGCAGAATCAGCCCCAGCATTTT.

The CDR3 region is CASSEPGQLKAFF. The CDR3, as DNA: TGCGCCAGCAGTGAGCCGGGACAGCTGAAAGCTTTCTTT. The chain employs TRBV10-1 and TRBJ1-1; the match to TRBD1 covers 7 bases. Germline lookup yields CDR1 WNHNN and CDR2 SYGVQD (reference sequence). There are 13 residues in the CDR3. V gave up 2 bases and J gave up 9 bases; unmatched junction bases: 6.

This chain joins TRBV18 and TRBJ2-3; 8 bases map to TRBD1. V dropped 1 base and J dropped 2; count of bases not matched to a gene: 5. Germline V gene sequence: CDR1 KGHSH, CDR2 LQKENI. CDR3 length equals 16 residues. CDR3 nucleotide sequence: TGTGCCAGCTCACCACTGACAGGGGTCCTCACAGATACGCAGTATTTT. Protein sequence: CASSPLTGVLTDTQYF.